This T cell receptor beta chain was found in a study of T cell responses to AZD1222 COVID-19 vaccine. Study observations and caveats: Targets within unmutated variant regions were reportedly found for nearly half of spike-specific TCRs. Most donors were white British and more were female, and clonal diversity was possibly underestimated. There were vaccine-associated CD4 TCRs across spike, dominant at 160-218 and 743-854.

The method was immunoSEQ multiplex PCR; TCRdb's version includes in-frame clones alone and lacks a portion of them. The top ten clones hold around 8.6% of a sample with 95,000 to 100,000 clones, roughly 92% of them seen once. V gave up 6 bases and J gave up 7 bases; unmatched junction bases: 11. CDR3 size: 15 residues. Germline loops: CDR1 KGHSH, CDR2 LQKENI. Remarks on this clone: Its antigen is as yet unknown.

The TCR originated in an adult who received the AZD1222 COVID-19 vaccine. The material was peripheral blood, obtained 28 days after the second AZD1222 dose. The chain uses TRBV18 and TRBJ2-3; the match to TRBD1 covers 9 bases. The DNA for the CDR3 is TGTGCCAGCTCGCCTCCGGGACAGGGTGGTCATACGCAGTATTTT. It is translated as CASSPPGQGGHTQYF. Full variable domain (rest looked up from reference TRBV18 and TRBJ2-3): NAGVMQNPRHLVRRRGQEARLRCSPMKGHSHVYWYRQLPEEGLKFMVYLQKENIIDESGMPKERFSAEFPKEGPSILRIQQVVRGDSAAYFCASSPPGQGGHTQYFGPGTRLTVL.